This T cell receptor beta chain was observed in a study of cytomegalovirus exposure and HLA in healthy donors. For the study at large: In an early release, HLA-typed donors contributed roughly 85 million unique TCR sequences. Among the 350 to 500 donors who were genotyped, about 84% fell in the genetic ancestry cluster that is associated with self-reported Caucasian donors. Whole-study findings and limits: One variant, a missense change in DCLRE1C, was linked in a later analysis to TCR beta V- and J-gene trimming.

PCR involved 60 Vbeta and 13 Jbeta primers. Only in-frame clones appear in the TCRdb table, and some are missing; sequencing was by immunoSEQ multiplex PCR. Here the sample spans nearly 100,000 clones, 70% to 80% being singletons. Note on this clone: The antigen is unknown.

The germline gives CDR1 MDHEN, CDR2 SYDVKM. CDR3 length equals 14 residues. The V segment lost 1 base and the J segment 6 bases; nucleotides outside the gene matches: 5. Sequencing input: PBMCs. This clonotype originated in an older woman in good health and CMV-seropositive. The chain is built from TRBV28 and TRBJ2-5; 7 bases agree with TRBD1. Here the CDR3 DNA reads TGTGCCAGCAGTTTATCACAGGGGCTAAAGACCCAGTACTTC. As protein: CASSLSQGLKTQYF.